This T cell receptor (beta chain) was documented in a study of Ad26.COV2.S vaccination and SARS-CoV-2 variants. Study findings and constraints: The study found similar non-spike TCR breadth in vaccine and placebo recipients. An underestimation of total T cell responses may have resulted from the TCR breadth and depth analyses.

The table came from immunoSEQ multiplex PCR; TCRdb's copy has only in-frame clones and leaves some out. The data show approximately 480,000 clones, around 88% seen once. Germline-derived CDR1 and CDR2 are SGDLS and YYNGEE. V lost 4 bases and J lost 1; bases outside the gene matches: 6. The CDR3 is made up of 15 amino acids. Treatment reported: roughly 20 received Ad26.COV2.S at low or high dose, single or two shots; several received placebo; per-sample allocation not given. Sampling was performed 63 days after the first vaccine or placebo injection. Based in Boston, the donor was an adult of 18-55 years. Participants' vaccine, an Ad26 vector, delivered Wuhan-strain SARS-CoV-2 spike. Notes on this clone: Its antigen remains unknown.

The source material was peripheral blood, sampled in a trial of Ad26.COV2.S vaccine versus placebo. This chain links TRBV9 with TRBJ2-3, with TRBD1 matching 7 bases. The TCR originated in a person aged 18 to 59 who received the Ad26.COV2.S COVID-19 vaccine or a placebo. CDR3 sequence reads: CASSTRTGGTDTQYF. CDR3 in DNA: TGTGCCAGCAGCACCCGTACAGGGGGCACAGATACGCAGTATTTT.